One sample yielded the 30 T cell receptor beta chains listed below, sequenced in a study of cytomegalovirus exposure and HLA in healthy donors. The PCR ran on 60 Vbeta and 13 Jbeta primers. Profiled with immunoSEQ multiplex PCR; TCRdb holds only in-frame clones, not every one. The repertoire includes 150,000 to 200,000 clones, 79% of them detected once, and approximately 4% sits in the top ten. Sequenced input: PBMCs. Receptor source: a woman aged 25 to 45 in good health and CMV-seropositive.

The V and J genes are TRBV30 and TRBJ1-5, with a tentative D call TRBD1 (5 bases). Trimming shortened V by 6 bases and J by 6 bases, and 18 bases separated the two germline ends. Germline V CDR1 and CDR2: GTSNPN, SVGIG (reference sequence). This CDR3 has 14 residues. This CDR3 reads CACSQGPMGQPQHF. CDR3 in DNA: TGTGCCTGCTCGCAGGGTCCCATGGGTCAGCCCCAGCATTTT.

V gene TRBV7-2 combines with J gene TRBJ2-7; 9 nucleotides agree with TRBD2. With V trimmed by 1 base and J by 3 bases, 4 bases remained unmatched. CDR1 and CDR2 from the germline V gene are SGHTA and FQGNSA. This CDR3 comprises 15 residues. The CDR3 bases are TGTGCCAGCAGCTTAGACTCTAGCGGGAACTACGAGCAGTACTTC. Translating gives CASSLDSSGNYEQYF.

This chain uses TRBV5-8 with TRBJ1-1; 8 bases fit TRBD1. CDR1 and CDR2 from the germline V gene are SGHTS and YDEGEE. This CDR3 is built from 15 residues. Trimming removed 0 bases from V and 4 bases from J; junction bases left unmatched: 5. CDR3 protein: CASSLGQGLRTEAFF. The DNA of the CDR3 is TGTGCCAGCAGCTTGGGACAGGGGCTTCGCACTGAAGCTTTCTTT. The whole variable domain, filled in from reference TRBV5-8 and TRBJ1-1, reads EAGVTQSPTHLIKTRGQQATLRCSPISGHTSVYWYQQALGLGLQFLLWYDEGEERNRGNFPPRFSGRQFPNYSSELNVNALELEDSALYLCASSLGQGLRTEAFFGQGTRLTVV.

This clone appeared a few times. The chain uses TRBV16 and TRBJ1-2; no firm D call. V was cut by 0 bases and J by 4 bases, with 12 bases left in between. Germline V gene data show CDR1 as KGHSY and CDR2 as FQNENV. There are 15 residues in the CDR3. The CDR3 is CASSQSRGYGYGYTF. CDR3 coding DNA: TGTGCCAGCAGCCAATCGAGAGGGTACGGCTATGGCTACACCTTC. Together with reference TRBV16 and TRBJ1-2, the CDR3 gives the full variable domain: GEEVAQTPKHLVRGEGQKAKLYCAPIKGHSYVFWYQQVLKNEFKFLISFQNENVFDETGMPKERFSAKCLPNSPCSLEIQATKLEDSAVYFCASSQSRGYGYGYTFGSGTRLTVV.

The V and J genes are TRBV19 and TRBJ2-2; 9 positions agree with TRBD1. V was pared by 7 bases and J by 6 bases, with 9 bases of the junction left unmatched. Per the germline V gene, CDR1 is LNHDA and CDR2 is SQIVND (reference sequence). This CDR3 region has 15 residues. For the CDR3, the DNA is TGTGCCAGTACCCCGGGACAGGGTCCGGCCGGGGAGCTGTTTTTT. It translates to CASTPGQGPAGELFF.

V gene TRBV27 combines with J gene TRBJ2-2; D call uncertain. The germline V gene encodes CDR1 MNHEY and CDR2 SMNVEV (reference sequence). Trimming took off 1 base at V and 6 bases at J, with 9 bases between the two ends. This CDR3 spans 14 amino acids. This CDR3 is CASSLWQAAGELFF. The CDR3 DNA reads TGTGCCAGCAGTTTATGGCAGGCCGCCGGGGAGCTGTTTTTT.

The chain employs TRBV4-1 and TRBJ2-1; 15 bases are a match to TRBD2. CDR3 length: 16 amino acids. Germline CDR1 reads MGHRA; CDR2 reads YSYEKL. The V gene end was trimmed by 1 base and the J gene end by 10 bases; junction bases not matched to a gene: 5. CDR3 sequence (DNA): TGCGCCAGCAGCCAAGCACCGGGACTAGCGGGAGGCGAGCAGTTCTTC. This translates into CASSQAPGLAGGEQFF.

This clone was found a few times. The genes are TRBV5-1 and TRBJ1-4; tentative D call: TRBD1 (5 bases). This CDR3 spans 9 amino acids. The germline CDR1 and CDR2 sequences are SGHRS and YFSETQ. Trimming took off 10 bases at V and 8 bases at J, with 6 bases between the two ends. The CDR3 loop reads CAQGEKLFF. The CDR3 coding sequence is TGCGCCCAGGGAGAAAAACTGTTTTTT.

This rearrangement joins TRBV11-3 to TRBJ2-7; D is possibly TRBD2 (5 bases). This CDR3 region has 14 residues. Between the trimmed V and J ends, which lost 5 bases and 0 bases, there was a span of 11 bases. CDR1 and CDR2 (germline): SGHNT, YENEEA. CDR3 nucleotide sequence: TGTGCCAGCAGCCACACTAGGAGCTCCTACGAGCAGTACTTC. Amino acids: CASSHTRSSYEQYF.

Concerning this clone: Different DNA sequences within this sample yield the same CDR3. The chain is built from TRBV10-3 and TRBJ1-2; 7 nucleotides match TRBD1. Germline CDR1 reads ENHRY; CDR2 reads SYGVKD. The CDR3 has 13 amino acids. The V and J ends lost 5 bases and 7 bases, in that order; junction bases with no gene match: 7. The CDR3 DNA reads TGTGCCATCAGTAACGACAGGGCGGGTGGCTACACCTTC. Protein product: CAISNDRAGGYTF.

The CDR3 here is CSAMDRAATEAFF. The CDR3 DNA follows: TGCAGCGCCATGGACAGGGCTGCCACTGAAGCTTTCTTT. V gene TRBV29-1 combines with J gene TRBJ1-1; 8 positions agree with TRBD1. The CDR3 runs 13 residues. V lost 7 bases, J lost 4 bases, and 8 bases stayed unmatched. Germline V gene sequence: CDR1 SQVTM, CDR2 ANQGSEA.

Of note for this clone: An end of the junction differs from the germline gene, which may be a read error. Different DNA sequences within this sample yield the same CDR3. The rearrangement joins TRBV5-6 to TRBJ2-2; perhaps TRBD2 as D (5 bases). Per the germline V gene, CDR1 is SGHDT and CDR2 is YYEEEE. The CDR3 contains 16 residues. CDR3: CASTAGVFANTGELFF. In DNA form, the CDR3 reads TGCGCCAGCACCGCCGGGGTGTTCGCGAACACCGGGGAGCTGTTTTTT.

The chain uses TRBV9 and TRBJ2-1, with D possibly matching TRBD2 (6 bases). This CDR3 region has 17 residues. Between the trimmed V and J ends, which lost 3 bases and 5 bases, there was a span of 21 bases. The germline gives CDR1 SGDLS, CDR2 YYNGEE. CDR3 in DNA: TGTGCCAGCAGCGCCTGGACTACCTACTATCAGGACAATGAGCAGTTCTTC. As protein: CASSAWTTYYQDNEQFF. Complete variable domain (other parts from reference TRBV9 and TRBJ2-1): DSGVTQTPKHLITATGQRVTLRCSPRSGDLSVYWYQQSLDQGLQFLIQYYNGEERAKGNILERFSAQQFPDLHSELNLSSLELGDSALYFCASSAWTTYYQDNEQFFGPGTRLTVL.

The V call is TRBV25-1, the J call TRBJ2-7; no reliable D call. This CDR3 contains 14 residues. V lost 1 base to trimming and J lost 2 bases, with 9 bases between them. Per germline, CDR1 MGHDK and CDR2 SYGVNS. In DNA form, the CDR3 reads TGTGCCAGCAGTGAATTAGAATCGACCTACGAGCAGTACTTC. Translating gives CASSELESTYEQYF.

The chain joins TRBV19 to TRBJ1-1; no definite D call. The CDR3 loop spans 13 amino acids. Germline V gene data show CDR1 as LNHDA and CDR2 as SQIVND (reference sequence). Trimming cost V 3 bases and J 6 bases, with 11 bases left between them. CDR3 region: CASSILASAEAFF. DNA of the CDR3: TGTGCCAGTAGTATTCTTGCGTCCGCTGAAGCTTTCTTT. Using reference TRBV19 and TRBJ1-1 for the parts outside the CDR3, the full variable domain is DGGITQSPKYLFRKEGQNVTLSCEQNLNHDAMYWYRQDPGQGLRLIYYSQIVNDFQKGDIAEGYSVSREKKESFPLTVTSAQKNPTAFYLCASSILASAEAFFGQGTRLTVV.

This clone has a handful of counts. CDR3 protein: CASIGTGFSRYGYTF. In DNA, the CDR3 is TGTGCCAGCATAGGAACAGGGTTTAGTCGCTATGGCTACACCTTC. This chain links TRBV5-5 with TRBJ1-2, with D perhaps TRBD1 (6 bases). Germline V lookup: CDR1 SGHKS, CDR2 YYEKEE (reference sequence). This CDR3 has 15 amino acids. V lost 6 bases to trimming and J lost 4 bases, with 19 bases between them.

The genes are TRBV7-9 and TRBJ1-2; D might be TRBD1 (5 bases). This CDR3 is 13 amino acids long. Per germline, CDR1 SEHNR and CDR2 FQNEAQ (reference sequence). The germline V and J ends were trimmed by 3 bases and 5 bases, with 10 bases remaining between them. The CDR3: CASSLDIAYGYTF. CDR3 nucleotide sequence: TGTGCCAGCAGCTTGGACATAGCATATGGCTACACCTTC.

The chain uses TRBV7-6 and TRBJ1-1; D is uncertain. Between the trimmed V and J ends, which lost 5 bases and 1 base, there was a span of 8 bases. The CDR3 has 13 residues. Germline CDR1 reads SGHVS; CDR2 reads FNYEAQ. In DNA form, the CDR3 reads TGTGCCAGCAGCCCCCTAGGGAACACTGAAGCTTTCTTT. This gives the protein CASSPLGNTEAFF.

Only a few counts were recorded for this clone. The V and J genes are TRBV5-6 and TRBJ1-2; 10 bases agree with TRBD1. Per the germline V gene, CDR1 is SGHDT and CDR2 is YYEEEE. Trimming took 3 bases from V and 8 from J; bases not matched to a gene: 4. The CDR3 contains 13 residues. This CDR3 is CASSWDRGHGYTF. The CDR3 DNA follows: TGTGCCAGCAGCTGGGACAGGGGTCACGGCTACACCTTC.

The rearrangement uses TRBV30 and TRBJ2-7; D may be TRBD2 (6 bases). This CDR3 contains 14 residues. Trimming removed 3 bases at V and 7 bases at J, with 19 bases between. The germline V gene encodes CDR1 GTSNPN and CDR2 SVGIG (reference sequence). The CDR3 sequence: CAWRAGGTVGEQYF. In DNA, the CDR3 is TGTGCCTGGAGGGCCGGGGGAACCGTGGGGGAGCAGTACTTC. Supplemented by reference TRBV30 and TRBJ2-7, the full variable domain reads SQTIHQWPATLVQPVGSPLSLECTVEGTSNPNLYWYRQAAGRGLQLLFYSVGIGQISSEVPQNLSASRPQDRQFILSSKKLLLSDSGFYLCAWRAGGTVGEQYFGPGTRLTVT.

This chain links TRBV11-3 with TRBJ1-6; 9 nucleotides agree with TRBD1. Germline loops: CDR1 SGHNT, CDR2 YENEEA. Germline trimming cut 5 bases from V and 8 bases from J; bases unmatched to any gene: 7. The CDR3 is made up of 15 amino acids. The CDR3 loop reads CASSLQGAADSPLHF. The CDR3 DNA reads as TGTGCCAGCAGCCTACAGGGGGCTGCGGATTCACCCCTCCACTTT.

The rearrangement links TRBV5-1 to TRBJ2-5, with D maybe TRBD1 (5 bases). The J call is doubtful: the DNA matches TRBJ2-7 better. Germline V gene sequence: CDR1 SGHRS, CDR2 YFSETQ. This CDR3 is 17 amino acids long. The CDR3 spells CASSLNGQGIPSYEQYF. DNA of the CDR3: TGCGCCAGCAGCTTGAACGGCCAGGGAATCCCTTCCTACGAGCAGTACTTC.

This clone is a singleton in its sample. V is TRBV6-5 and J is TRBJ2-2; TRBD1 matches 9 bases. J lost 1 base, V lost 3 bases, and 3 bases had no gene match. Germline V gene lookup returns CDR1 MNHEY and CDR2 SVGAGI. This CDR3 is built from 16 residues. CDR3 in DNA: TGTGCCAGCAGTTATTTGGACAGGGGGAACACCGGGGAGCTGTTTTTT. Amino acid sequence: CASSYLDRGNTGELFF.

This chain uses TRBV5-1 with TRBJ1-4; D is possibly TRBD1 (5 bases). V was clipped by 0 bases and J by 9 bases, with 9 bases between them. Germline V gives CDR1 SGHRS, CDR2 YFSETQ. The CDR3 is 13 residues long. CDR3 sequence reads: CASSLEGRKKLFF. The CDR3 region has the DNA TGCGCCAGCAGCTTGGAGGGGAGGAAAAAACTGTTTTTT.

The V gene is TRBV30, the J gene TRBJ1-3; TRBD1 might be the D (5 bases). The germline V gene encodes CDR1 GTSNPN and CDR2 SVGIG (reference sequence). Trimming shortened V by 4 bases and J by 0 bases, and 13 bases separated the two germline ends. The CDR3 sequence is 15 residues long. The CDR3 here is CAWKRGPISGNTIYF. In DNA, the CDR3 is TGTGCCTGGAAAAGGGGTCCCATCTCTGGAAACACCATATATTTT.

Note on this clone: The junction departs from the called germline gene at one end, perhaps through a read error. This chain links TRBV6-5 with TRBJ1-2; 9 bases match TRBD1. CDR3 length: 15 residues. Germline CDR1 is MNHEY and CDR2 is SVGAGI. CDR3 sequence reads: CASSYYRGLADGYPF. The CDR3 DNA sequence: TGTGCCAGCAGTTACTACAGGGGGCTAGCGGATGGCTACCCCTTC.

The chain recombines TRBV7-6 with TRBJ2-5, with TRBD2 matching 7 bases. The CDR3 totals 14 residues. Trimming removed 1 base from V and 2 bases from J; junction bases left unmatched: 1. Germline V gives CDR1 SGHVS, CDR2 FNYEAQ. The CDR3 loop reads CASSLGGGQETQYF. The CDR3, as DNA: TGTGCCAGCAGCTTAGGGGGGGGACAAGAGACCCAGTACTTC.

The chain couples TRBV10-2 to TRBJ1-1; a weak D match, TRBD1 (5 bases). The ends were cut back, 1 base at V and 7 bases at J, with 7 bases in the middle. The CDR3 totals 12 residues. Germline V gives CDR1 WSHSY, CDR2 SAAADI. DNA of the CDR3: TGCGCCAGCAGTGAGTTTCAGGGTGAAGCTTTCTTT. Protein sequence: CASSEFQGEAFF.

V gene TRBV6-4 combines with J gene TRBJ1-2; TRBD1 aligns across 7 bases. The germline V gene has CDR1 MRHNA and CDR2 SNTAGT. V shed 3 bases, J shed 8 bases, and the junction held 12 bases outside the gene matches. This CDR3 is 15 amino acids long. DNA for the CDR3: TGTGCCAGCAGTGAGGGGTTTGAGGGGGCCGGGGGCTACACCTTC. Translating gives CASSEGFEGAGGYTF.

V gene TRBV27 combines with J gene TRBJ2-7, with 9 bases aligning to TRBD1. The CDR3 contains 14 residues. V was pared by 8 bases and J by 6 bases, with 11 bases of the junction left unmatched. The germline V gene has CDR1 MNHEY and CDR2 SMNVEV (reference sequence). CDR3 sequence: CASHSQGALGEQYF. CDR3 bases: TGTGCCAGCCATTCACAGGGGGCGTTGGGCGAGCAGTACTTC.